Shown below are 18 T cell receptor beta chains from a single sample sequenced in a study of T-cell memory formation after mild COVID-19. MiXCR, applied by TCRdb to the 5' RACE reads, yields one record per CDR3 protein. The data contain about 340,000 distinct CDR3 sequences, over 10% of them singletons. Sequencing was performed on PBMCs or a T cell subset sorted from them (not recorded which). The source of these receptors is a man younger than 35 who had mild COVID-19 (a few samples of this study predate the infection). Cell type and time point are not known.

This clonotype has only a few counts. This chain joins TRBV2 and TRBJ1-2, with 7 nucleotides matching TRBD1. The V gene's germline CDR1 is SNHLY and CDR2 FYNNEI. The length of the CDR3 is 14 residues. V gave up 4 bases and J gave up 4 bases; unmatched junction bases: 6. CDR3 residues: CASSVSQGGYGYTF. The DNA for the CDR3 is TGTGCCAGCAGTGTCTCGCAGGGGGGCTATGGCTACACCTTC.

This clonotype was seen at least ten times. The chain is built from TRBV5-1 and TRBJ1-1; TRBD1 might be the D (6 bases). V was trimmed by 4 bases and J by 1 base, leaving 11 bases between them. Germline V lookup: CDR1 SGHRS, CDR2 YFSETQ. The CDR3 is 14 residues long. CDR3 nucleotides: TGCGCCAGCAGCATCCAGGGACAGAACACTGAAGCTTTCTTT. This gives the protein CASSIQGQNTEAFF.

This clonotype was counted only a few times. The CDR3 is CASSLGLINEKLFF. The CDR3 DNA reads TGTGCCAGCAGCTTAGGACTGATTAATGAAAAACTGTTTTTT. This chain connects TRBV7-9 to TRBJ1-4; D uncertain. The CDR3 is made up of 14 amino acids. The germline CDR1 and CDR2 sequences are SEHNR and FQNEAQ (reference sequence). V was cut by 1 base and J by 4 bases, with 7 bases left in between.

The chain combines TRBV29-1 with TRBJ1-3; D remains ambiguous. Germline V gene lookup returns CDR1 SQVTM and CDR2 ANQGSEA. Trimming took 7 bases from V and 3 from J, leaving 13 bases between them. CDR3 size: 13 residues. The CDR3 region has the DNA TGCAGCGCCGATGCGCGAGGTGGAAACACCATATATTTT. Its protein product is CSADARGGNTIYF. Supplemented by reference TRBV29-1 and TRBJ1-3, the full variable domain reads SAVISQKPSRDICQRGTSLTIQCQVDSQVTMMFWYRQQPGQSLTLIATANQGSEATYESGFVIDKFPISRPNLTFSTLTVSNMSPEDSSIYLCSADARGGNTIYFGEGSWLTVV.

This clonotype was seen ten or more times. The chain joins TRBV7-9 to TRBJ2-3, with D possibly TRBD1 on 6 matching bases. The V gene lost 6 bases and the J gene lost 14 bases, with 24 bases spanning the gap. This CDR3 spans 14 amino acids. Germline lookup yields CDR1 SEHNR and CDR2 FQNEAQ (reference sequence). The CDR3: CASRALGAAGFGYF. In DNA form, the CDR3 reads TGTGCCAGCAGGGCCCTGGGGGCCGCGGGCTTCGGGTATTTT.

The gene calls are TRBV5-1 and TRBJ1-3; D is uncertain. The CDR3 is 14 residues long. Germline V lookup: CDR1 SGHRS, CDR2 YFSETQ. The V and J ends lost 3 bases and 8 bases respectively, with 15 bases between them. This CDR3 is CASSWGFSGDTIYF. CDR3 nucleotides: TGCGCCAGCAGCTGGGGATTTTCCGGAGACACCATATATTTT.

This clonotype has more than one count but fewer than ten. The V gene is TRBV12-3 or TRBV12-4, the J gene TRBJ2-7; 8 nucleotides align to TRBD2. This CDR3 contains 14 residues. V shed 6 bases and J 2 bases; nucleotides not matched to a gene: 6. The CDR3: CASSRLARTYEQYF. The CDR3, as DNA: TGTGCCAGCAGCAGACTAGCGAGGACCTACGAGCAGTACTTC.

The chain joins TRBV5-6 to TRBJ1-5; D is unclear. Germline V CDR1 and CDR2: SGHDT, YYEEEE. The CDR3 is 15 amino acids. The ends were cut back, 3 bases at V and 4 bases at J, with 14 bases in the middle. The DNA of the CDR3 is TGTGCCAGCAGCTCCCGGGGTCTTATGAATCAGCCCCAGCATTTT. The encoded protein is CASSSRGLMNQPQHF.

V and J are TRBV6-2 or TRBV6-3 and TRBJ2-5; tentatively, D is TRBD2 (6 bases). The V gene's germline CDR1 is MNHEY and CDR2 SVGEGT. This CDR3 is built from 16 residues. V lost 4 bases and J 2 bases, leaving 17 bases between the germline ends. The CDR3 is CASSSRDSNRQETQYF. In DNA form, the CDR3 reads TGTGCCAGCAGTTCCCGGGACTCCAACAGGCAAGAGACCCAGTACTTC.

This clonotype was seen a few times. In this CDR3 the conserved last residue, phenylalanine or tryptophan, is missing, so a read error is likely. The DNA is left out, because the CDR3 cannot be placed on it with certainty; the CDR3 is given as TCRdb lists it. The chain couples TRBV18 to TRBJ1-1. The CDR3 spans 8 amino acids, including both terminal residues. Germline V gene data show CDR1 as KGHSH and CDR2 as LQKENI. Here the CDR3 reads CASSPRGC.

This sequence joins TRBV9 and TRBJ1-5; D call uncertain. The CDR3 consists of 14 residues. Germline CDR1 reads SGDLS; CDR2 reads YYNGEE. Between the trimmed V and J ends, which lost 0 bases and 4 bases, there was a span of 8 bases. As DNA, the CDR3 is TGTGCCAGCAGCGTAGAAGGTGGGAATCAGCCCCAGCATTTT. Residues: CASSVEGGNQPQHF. Looking up the rest from reference TRBV9 and TRBJ1-5 gives the full variable domain: DSGVTQTPKHLITATGQRVTLRCSPRSGDLSVYWYQQSLDQGLQFLIQYYNGEERAKGNILERFSAQQFPDLHSELNLSSLELGDSALYFCASSVEGGNQPQHFGDGTRLSIL.

The V and J genes are TRBV7-2 and TRBJ1-5; TRBD1 might be the D (5 bases). V lost 9 bases and J lost 4, with 16 bases in between. Per germline, CDR1 SGHTA and CDR2 FQGNSA. The CDR3 is 14 amino acids. CDR3 sequence: CASSRATANQPQHF. For the CDR3, the DNA is TGTGCCAGTTCACGCGCGACAGCTAATCAGCCCCAGCATTTT. Drawing the rest from reference TRBV7-2 and TRBJ1-5, the complete variable domain is GAGVSQSPSNKVTEKGKDVELRCDPISGHTALYWYRQSLGQGLEFLIYFQGNSAPDKSGLPSDRFSAERTGGSVSTLTIQRTQQEDSAVYLCASSRATANQPQHFGDGTRLSIL.

This clonotype occurred many times. The gene calls are TRBV6-6 and TRBJ1-3; a possible D gene is TRBD1 (6 bases). V lost 6 bases and J 0 bases, leaving 12 bases between the germline ends. In germline, CDR1 is MNHNY, CDR2 SVGAGI (reference sequence). This CDR3 spans 15 amino acids. The CDR3 is CASSSQGRSGNTIYF. The CDR3, as DNA: TGTGCCAGCAGCTCCCAGGGGCGCTCTGGAAACACCATATATTTT.

The table lists this clonotype with many counts. The chain combines TRBV7-3 with TRBJ2-3; D call uncertain. V was shortened by 5 bases and J by 1 base, with 10 bases between the two germline ends. The CDR3 spans 14 residues. The germline CDR1 and CDR2 sequences are SGHTA and FQGTGA. Here the CDR3 DNA reads TGTGCCAGCAGCCCCCGACTTGGCACAGATACGCAGTATTTT. Translation: CASSPRLGTDTQYF.

This chain links TRBV6-5 with TRBJ2-5; TRBD2 matches at 15 bases. Trimming at V came to 4 bases and at J to 5 bases, leaving 2 bases not matched to a gene. Germline-derived CDR1 and CDR2 are MNHEY and SVGAGI. CDR3 length: 15 amino acids. CDR3 loop: CASSSGTSGGETQYF. CDR3 DNA: TGTGCCAGCAGTTCCGGGACTAGCGGGGGGGAGACCCAGTACTTC.

The chain uses TRBV9 and TRBJ1-1; unclear D gene. CDR3 length: 13 residues. Germline V gene sequence: CDR1 SGDLS, CDR2 YYNGEE. Trimming cost V 0 bases and J 2 bases, with 5 bases left between them. Written as DNA, the CDR3 is TGTGCCAGCAGCGTAGTGGTTAACACTGAAGCTTTCTTT. Its protein is CASSVVVNTEAFF. Supplemented by reference TRBV9 and TRBJ1-1, the full variable domain reads DSGVTQTPKHLITATGQRVTLRCSPRSGDLSVYWYQQSLDQGLQFLIQYYNGEERAKGNILERFSAQQFPDLHSELNLSSLELGDSALYFCASSVVVNTEAFFGQGTRLTVV.

The chain couples TRBV5-1 to TRBJ2-7; D might be TRBD1 (7 bases). The CDR3 is made up of 14 amino acids. CDR1 and CDR2 from the germline V gene are SGHRS and YFSETQ. The V and J ends lost 2 bases and 4 bases respectively, with 13 bases between them. The CDR3 protein is CASSFDRAGYEQYF. In DNA, the CDR3 is TGCGCCAGCAGCTTCGACAGGGCGGGGTACGAGCAGTACTTC.

The table lists this clonotype with a few counts. V gene TRBV7-2 combines with J gene TRBJ1-5, with 7 positions matching TRBD1. V lost 8 bases, J lost 5 bases, and 15 bases stayed unmatched. Germline CDR1 SGHTA, CDR2 FQGNSA. This CDR3 has 16 residues. CDR3 amino acids: CASRGNTTGSDQPQHF. The DNA of the CDR3 is TGTGCCAGCCGGGGGAATACGACAGGGTCCGATCAGCCCCAGCATTTT.